The sequence of this TCR beta chain was determined in a study of blood T cells in healthy people across ages. Study-level results: With age, beta diversity per million T cells declined roughly linearly, significantly by 40.

As to this clonotype: Its antigen remains unidentified.

V shed 6 bases and J shed 2 bases, with 8 bases lying between them. The germline V gene encodes CDR1 DFQATT and CDR2 SNEGSKA (reference sequence). CDR3 length equals 12 residues. The use of a sample-barcoded 5' primer and a J-beta primer mix characterized a second PCR of 7 to 11 cycles. A single record per CDR3 protein comes from TCRdb applying MiXCR to the 5' RACE reads. The sample has 1,300,000 or so distinct CDR3 sequences; roughly 60% are singletons. The sequence came from a man aged 18-30 years in good health. Specimen: blood. The chain carries TRBV20-1 and TRBJ2-1; tentative D call: TRBD2 (5 bases). CDR3 loop: CSAIATYNEQFF. In DNA, the CDR3 is TGCAGTGCCATAGCGACCTACAATGAGCAGTTCTTC.